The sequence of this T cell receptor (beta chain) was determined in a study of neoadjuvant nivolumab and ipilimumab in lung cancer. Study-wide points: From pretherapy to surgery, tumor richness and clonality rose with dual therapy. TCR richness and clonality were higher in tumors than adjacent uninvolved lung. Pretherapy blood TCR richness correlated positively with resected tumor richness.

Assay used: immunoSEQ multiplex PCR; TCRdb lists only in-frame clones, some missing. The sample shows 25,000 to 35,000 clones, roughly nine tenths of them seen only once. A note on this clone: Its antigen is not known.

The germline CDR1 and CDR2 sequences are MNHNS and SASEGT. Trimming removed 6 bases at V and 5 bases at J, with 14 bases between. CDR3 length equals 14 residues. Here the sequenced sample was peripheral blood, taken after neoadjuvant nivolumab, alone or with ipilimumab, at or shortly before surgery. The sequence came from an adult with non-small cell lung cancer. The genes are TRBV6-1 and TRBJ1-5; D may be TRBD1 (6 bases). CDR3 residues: CASSGGQIYQPQHF. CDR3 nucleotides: TGTGCCAGCAGCGGAGGACAGATCTATCAGCCCCAGCATTTT.